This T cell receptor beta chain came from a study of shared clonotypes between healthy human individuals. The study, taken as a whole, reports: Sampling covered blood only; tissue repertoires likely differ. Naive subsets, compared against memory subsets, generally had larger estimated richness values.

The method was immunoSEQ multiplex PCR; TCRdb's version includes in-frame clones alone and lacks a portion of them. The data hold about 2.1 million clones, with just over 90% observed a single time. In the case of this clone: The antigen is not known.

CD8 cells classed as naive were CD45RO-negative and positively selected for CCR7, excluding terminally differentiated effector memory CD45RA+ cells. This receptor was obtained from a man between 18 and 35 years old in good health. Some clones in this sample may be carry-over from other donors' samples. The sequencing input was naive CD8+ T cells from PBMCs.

The CDR3 loop reads CASSPRLQETQYF. DNA for the CDR3: TGTGCCAGCAGCCCGAGATTGCAAGAGACCCAGTACTTC. The chain recombines TRBV11-2 with TRBJ2-5; D is undetermined. The V end lost 5 bases, the J end lost 2 bases, and 9 bases lay between the germline ends. CDR1 is SGHAT, CDR2 FQNNGV, per germline. CDR3 length equals 13 residues.